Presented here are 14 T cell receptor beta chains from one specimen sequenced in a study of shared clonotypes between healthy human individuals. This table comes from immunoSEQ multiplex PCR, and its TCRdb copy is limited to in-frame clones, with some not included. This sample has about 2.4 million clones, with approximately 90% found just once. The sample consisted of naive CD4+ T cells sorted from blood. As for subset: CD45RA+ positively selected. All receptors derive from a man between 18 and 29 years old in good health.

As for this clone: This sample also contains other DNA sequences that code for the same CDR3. This CDR3 is CSVEGGNTIYF. CDR3 sequence (DNA): TGCAGCGTTGAAGGCGGAAACACCATATATTTT. The chain couples TRBV29-1 to TRBJ1-3; D is ambiguous. This CDR3 region has 11 residues. V lost 1 base to trimming and J lost 4 bases, with 2 bases between them. The V gene's germline CDR1 is SQVTM and CDR2 ANQGSEA.

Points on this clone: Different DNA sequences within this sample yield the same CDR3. CDR3: CASSRTGDNQPQHF. The CDR3 DNA follows: TGTGCCAGCAGCCGCACAGGGGACAATCAGCCCCAGCATTTT. The V gene is TRBV6-6, the J gene TRBJ1-5; 7 bases align to TRBD1. CDR3 length: 14 amino acids. The V gene end was trimmed by 6 bases and the J gene end by 3 bases; junction bases not matched to a gene: 5. Germline CDR1 MNHNY, CDR2 SVGAGI (reference sequence).

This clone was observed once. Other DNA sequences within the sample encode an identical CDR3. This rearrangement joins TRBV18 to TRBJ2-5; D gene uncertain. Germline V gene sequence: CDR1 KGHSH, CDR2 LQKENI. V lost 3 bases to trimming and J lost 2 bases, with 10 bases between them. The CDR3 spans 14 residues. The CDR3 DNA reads TGTGCCAGCTCACCGTGGACGGAACAAGAGACCCAGTACTTC. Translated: CASSPWTEQETQYF.

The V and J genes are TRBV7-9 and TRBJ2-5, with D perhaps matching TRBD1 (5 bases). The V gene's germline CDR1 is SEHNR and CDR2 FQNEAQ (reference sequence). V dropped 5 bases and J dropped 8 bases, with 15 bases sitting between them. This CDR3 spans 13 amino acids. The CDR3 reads CASSQGSGFTQYF. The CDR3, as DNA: TGTGCCAGCAGCCAAGGCTCAGGGTTCACCCAGTACTTC. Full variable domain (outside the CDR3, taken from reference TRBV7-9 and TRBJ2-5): DTGVSQNPRHKITKRGQNVTFRCDPISEHNRLYWYRQTLGQGPEFLTYFQNEAQLEKSRLLSDRFSAERPKGSFSTLEIQRTEQGDSAMYLCASSQGSGFTQYFGPGTRLLVL.

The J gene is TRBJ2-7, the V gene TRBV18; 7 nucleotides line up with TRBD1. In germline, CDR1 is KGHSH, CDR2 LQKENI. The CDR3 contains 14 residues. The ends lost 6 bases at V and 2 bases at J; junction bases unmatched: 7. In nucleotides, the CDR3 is TGTGCCAGCTCCCAGGGACAGACCACCTACGAGCAGTACTTC. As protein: CASSQGQTTYEQYF. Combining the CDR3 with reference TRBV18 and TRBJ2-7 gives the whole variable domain NAGVMQNPRHLVRRRGQEARLRCSPMKGHSHVYWYRQLPEEGLKFMVYLQKENIIDESGMPKERFSAEFPKEGPSILRIQQVVRGDSAAYFCASSQGQTTYEQYFGPGTRLTVT.

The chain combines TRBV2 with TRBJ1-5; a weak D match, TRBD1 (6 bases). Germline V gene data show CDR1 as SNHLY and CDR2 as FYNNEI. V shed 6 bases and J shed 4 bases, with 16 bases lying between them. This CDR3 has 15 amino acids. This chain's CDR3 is CASRDSGTFNQPQHF. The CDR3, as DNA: TGTGCCAGCAGAGACTCCGGGACATTTAATCAGCCCCAGCATTTT.

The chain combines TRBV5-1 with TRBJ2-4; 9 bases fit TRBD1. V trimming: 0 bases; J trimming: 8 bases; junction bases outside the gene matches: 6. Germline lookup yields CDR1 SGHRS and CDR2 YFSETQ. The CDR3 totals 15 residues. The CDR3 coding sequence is TGCGCCAGCAGCTTGGCGGGACAGGGTAGTTACATTCAGTACTTC. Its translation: CASSLAGQGSYIQYF.

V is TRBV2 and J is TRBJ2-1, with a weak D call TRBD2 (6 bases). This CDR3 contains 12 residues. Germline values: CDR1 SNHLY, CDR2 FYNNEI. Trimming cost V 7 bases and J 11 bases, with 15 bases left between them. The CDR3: CASTNGGKQQFF. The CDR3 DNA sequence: TGTGCCAGCACCAACGGGGGTAAACAGCAGTTCTTC.

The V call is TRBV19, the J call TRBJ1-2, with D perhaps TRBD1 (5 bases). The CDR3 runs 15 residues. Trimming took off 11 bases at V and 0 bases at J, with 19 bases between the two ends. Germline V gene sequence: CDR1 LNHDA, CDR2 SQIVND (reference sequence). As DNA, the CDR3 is TGTGCCTGTGCCCTCCCGGGACCGACTAACTATGGCTACACCTTC. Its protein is CACALPGPTNYGYTF.

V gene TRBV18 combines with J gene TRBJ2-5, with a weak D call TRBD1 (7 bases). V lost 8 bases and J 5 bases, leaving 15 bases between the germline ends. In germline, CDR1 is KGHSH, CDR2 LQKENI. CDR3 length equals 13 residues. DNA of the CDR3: TGTGCCAGCGCGGGACAGAATGGGGAGACCCAGTACTTC. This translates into CASAGQNGETQYF.

The CDR3 DNA sequence: TGTGCCAGCAGTCCCGGACTAGCCTTCAATGAGCAGTTCTTC. As protein: CASSPGLAFNEQFF. The V gene is TRBV6-5, the J gene TRBJ2-1; 8 bases fit TRBD2. The CDR3 sequence is 14 residues long. CDR1 is MNHEY and CDR2 is SVGAGI in the germline V gene. After removal of 5 bases from V and 6 bases from J, the junction contained 6 bases not matched to a gene.

For the CDR3, the DNA is TGTGCCAGCAGCCAAAGTGGGAGGGGACGGAACACTGAAGCTTTCTTT. Protein product: CASSQSGRGRNTEAFF. The chain joins TRBV14 to TRBJ1-1, with a possible D match to TRBD1 (5 bases). The CDR3 has 16 residues. Trimming cost V 2 bases and J 1 base, with 14 bases left between them. The germline V gene encodes CDR1 SGHDN and CDR2 FVKESK.

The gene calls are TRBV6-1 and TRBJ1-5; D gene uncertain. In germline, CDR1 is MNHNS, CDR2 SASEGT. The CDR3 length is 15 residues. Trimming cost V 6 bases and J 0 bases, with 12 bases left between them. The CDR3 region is CASSPSIYSNQPQHF. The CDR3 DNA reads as TGTGCCAGCAGCCCCAGCATTTATAGCAATCAGCCCCAGCATTTT.

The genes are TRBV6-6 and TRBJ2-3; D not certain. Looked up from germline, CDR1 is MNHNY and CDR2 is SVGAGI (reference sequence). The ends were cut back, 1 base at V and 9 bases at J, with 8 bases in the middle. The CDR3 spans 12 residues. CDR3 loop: CASSYWAETQYF. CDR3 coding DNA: TGTGCCAGCAGTTACTGGGCGGAGACGCAGTATTTT.